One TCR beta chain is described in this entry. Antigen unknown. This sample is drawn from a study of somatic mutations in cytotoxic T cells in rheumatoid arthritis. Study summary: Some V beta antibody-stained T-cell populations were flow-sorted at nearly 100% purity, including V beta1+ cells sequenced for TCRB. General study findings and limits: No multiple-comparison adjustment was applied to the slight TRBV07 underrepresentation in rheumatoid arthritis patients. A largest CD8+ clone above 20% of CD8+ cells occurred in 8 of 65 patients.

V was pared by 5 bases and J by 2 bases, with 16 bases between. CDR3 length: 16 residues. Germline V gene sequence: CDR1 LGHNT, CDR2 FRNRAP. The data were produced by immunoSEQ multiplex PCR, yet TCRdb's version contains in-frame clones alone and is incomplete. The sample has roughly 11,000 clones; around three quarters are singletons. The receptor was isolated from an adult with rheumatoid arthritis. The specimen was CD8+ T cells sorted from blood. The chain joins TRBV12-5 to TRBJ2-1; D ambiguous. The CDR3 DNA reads TGTGCTAGTGGTCCCCAGCCGTCTAGGACCTACAATGAGCAGTTCTTC. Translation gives CASGPQPSRTYNEQFF.